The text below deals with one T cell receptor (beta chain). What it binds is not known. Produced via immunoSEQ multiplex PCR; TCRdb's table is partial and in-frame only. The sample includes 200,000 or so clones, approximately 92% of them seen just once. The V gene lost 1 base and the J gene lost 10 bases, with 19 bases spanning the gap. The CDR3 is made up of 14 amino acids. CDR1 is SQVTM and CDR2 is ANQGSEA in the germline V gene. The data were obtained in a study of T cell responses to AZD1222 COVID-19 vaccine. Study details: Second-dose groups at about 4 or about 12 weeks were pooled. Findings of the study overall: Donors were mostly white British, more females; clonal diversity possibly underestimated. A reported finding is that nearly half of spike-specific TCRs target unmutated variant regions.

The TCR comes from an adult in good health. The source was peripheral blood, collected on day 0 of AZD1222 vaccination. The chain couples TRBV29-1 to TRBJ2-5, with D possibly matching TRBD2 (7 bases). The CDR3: CSVEAGAGRGDQYF. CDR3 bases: TGCAGCGTTGAAGCCGGCGCAGGGAGGGGGGACCAGTACTTC. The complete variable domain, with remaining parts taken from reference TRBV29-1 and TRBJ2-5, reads SAVISQKPSRDICQRGTSLTIQCQVDSQVTMMFWYRQQPGQSLTLIATANQGSEATYESGFVIDKFPISRPNLTFSTLTVSNMSPEDSSIYLCSVEAGAGRGDQYFGPGTRLLVL.